These T cell receptor beta chains were read from a single sample in a study of CD4 T cells in relation to SARS-CoV-2 and coronaviruses. Here immunoSEQ multiplex PCR was the method, and the copy in TCRdb shows in-frame clones only, minus some. Of just over 25,000 clones in the sample, 75% were seen once. Their target antigens are unknown. Sequences were obtained from CD4+ T cells from PBMCs, cultured in vitro. The receptors here all came from a human donor in good health. The CDR3 runs from the conserved cysteine through the conserved F or W. The D gene is left open where the match is weak. Part of the rows lack a size; the others show once, few, many or a class for expanded clones.

J gene,V gene,clone size,CDR3 length,D gene,CDR3 DNA,CDR3 protein
TRBJ1-1,TRBV11-2,.,14,TRBD1,TGTGCCAGCAGCTCCGGGACAGGGAACACTGAAGCTTTCTTT,CASSSGTGNTEAFF
TRBJ1-1,TRBV19,.,15,TRBD1,TGTGCCAGTATGGGACAGGGTTTGATGAACACTGAAGCTTTCTTT,CASMGQGLMNTEAFF
TRBJ2-7,TRBV14,.,12,.,TGTGCCAGCAGCCAACAGGGCTACGAGCAGTACTTC,CASSQQGYEQYF
TRBJ1-2,TRBV18,.,13,.,TGTGCCAGCTCACCCCGGGGTGGCGATGGCTACACCTTC,CASSPRGGDGYTF
TRBJ2-3,TRBV7-2,.,16,.,TGTGCCAGCAGCTTAGAGGGCCGAAATAACTTAGATACGCAGTATTTT,CASSLEGRNNLDTQYF
TRBJ2-5,TRBV7-2,.,14,.,TGTGCCACTACGGACAGTATAAACCAAGAGACCCAGTACTTC,CATTDSINQETQYF
TRBJ2-7,TRBV9,.,13,.,TGTGCCAGCAGCTTGGGGGCAGCTAACGAGCAGTACTTC,CASSLGAANEQYF
TRBJ1-1,TRBV29-1,.,11,.,TGCAGCGCCGAAGGGACCCTTGAAGCTTTCTTT,CSAEGTLEAFF
TRBJ2-1,TRBV6-5,.,13,TRBD1,TGTGCCAGCAGCTGGGACAGGGGCAATGAGCAGTTCTTC,CASSWDRGNEQFF
TRBJ2-5,TRBV5-1,.,15,.,TGCGCCAGCAGCTTGGCCAGGGCTACAGAAGAGACCCAGTACTTC,CASSLARATEETQYF
TRBJ2-7,TRBV7-2,.,14,.,TGTGCCAGCAGCTTAGGGGCTGGATACTACGAGCAGTACTTC,CASSLGAGYYEQYF
TRBJ2-7,TRBV2,.,15,TRBD1,TGTGCCAGCAGGCCCGGGACAGGGGGCTATAACGAGCAGTACTTC,CASRPGTGGYNEQYF
TRBJ2-7,TRBV4-1,.,17,.,TGCGCCAGCAGCCCGCGAACCGGGACAAGCTATCCCTACGAGCAGTACTTC,CASSPRTGTSYPYEQYF
TRBJ1-3,TRBV13,.,15,.,TGTGCCAGCAGCTACCGATTTAGGGCTGGAAACACCATATATTTT,CASSYRFRAGNTIYF
TRBJ1-6,TRBV6-5,.,13,.,TGTGCCACGGGGACGGCCTATAATTCACCCCTCCACTTT,CATGTAYNSPLHF
TRBJ1-4,TRBV3-1/TRBV3-2,.,14,.,TGTGCCAGCAGCCGGGGGACAACTGATGAAAAACTGTTTTTT,CASSRGTTDEKLFF
TRBJ1-3,TRBV10-1,.,15,TRBD1,TGCGCCAGCTCCCCGACAGGGTCCTCTGGAAACACCATATATTTT,CASSPTGSSGNTIYF
TRBJ2-3,TRBV6-4,.,14,TRBD1,TGTGCCAGCATACCGGGACAGGGTTCAGATACGCAGTATTTT,CASIPGQGSDTQYF
TRBJ1-1,TRBV9,once,16,TRBD1,TGTGCCAGCAGTTCTGGACAGGGGAAGACGAAAGCTGAAGCTTTCTTT,CASSSGQGKTKAEAFF
TRBJ2-1,TRBV3-1/TRBV3-2,.,14,.,TGTGCCAGCGGACACTTTAGCTCCTACAATGAGCAGTTCTTC,CASGHFSSYNEQFF
TRBJ1-4,TRBV5-6,.,17,TRBD1,TGTGCCAGCAGCTTGTTCGGGACAGGGTTAACTAATGAAAAACTGTTTTTT,CASSLFGTGLTNEKLFF
TRBJ2-3,TRBV3-1/TRBV3-2,.,13,.,TGTGCCAGCAGCCAAGTCAGAACAGATACGCAGTATTTT,CASSQVRTDTQYF
TRBJ1-6,TRBV11-3,few,16,.,TGTGCCAGCAGCTTGTTGATGAGCTCCTATAATTCACCCCTCCACTTT,CASSLLMSSYNSPLHF
TRBJ2-5,TRBV3-1/TRBV3-2,.,14,.,TGTGCCAGCAGCCAAGATAGCAGCCATTGGTCCCAGTACTTC,CASSQDSSHWSQYF
TRBJ1-5,TRBV21-1,few,15,.,TGTGCCAGCAGCAAAGTTGACAGTACTAATCAGCCCCAGCATTTT,CASSKVDSTNQPQHF
TRBJ2-3,TRBV7-6,.,18,TRBD2,TGTGCCAGCAGCGCTGACTGGGCTAGCGGGGCTTCCACAGATACGCAGTATTTT,CASSADWASGASTDTQYF
TRBJ1-3,TRBV19,.,13,.,TGTGCCAGTAGTATAGCTCGAGGAAACACCATATATTTT,CASSIARGNTIYF
TRBJ2-1,TRBV7-2,.,18,.,TGTGCCAGCAGCCACAGGGTTATAGCCGCTACCAACTACAATGAGCAGTTCTTC,CASSHRVIAATNYNEQFF
TRBJ1-4,TRBV6-1,few,15,.,TGTGCCAGCAGTGAAGGATACGGATTAGGCGAAAAACTGTTTTTT,CASSEGYGLGEKLFF
TRBJ2-3,TRBV6-6,.,12,.,TGTGCCAGCAGCTCGTTCACAGATACGCAGTATTTT,CASSSFTDTQYF
TRBJ2-7,TRBV25-1,.,12,.,TGTGCCAGCAGTCCTGGTGGGTCCGAGCAGTACTTC,CASSPGGSEQYF
TRBJ1-2,TRBV6-5,.,15,.,TGTGCCAGCACTAAGGACAGCTCCGTTAACTATGGCTACACCTTC,CASTKDSSVNYGYTF
TRBJ2-2,TRBV6-2/TRBV6-3,few,19,TRBD2,TGTGCCAGCAGTTACCCCCCGGGACTAGCGGGGAAGAATGCCGGGGAGCTGTTTTTT,CASSYPPGLAGKNAGELFF
TRBJ2-3,TRBV10-1,.,14,.,TGCGCCAGCAGTGACAGAAAGAGCACAGATACGCAGTATTTT,CASSDRKSTDTQYF
TRBJ1-2,TRBV19,.,13,.,TGTGCCAGTAGTGACTACCCTAACTATGGCTACACCTTC,CASSDYPNYGYTF
TRBJ2-1,TRBV5-4,.,16,TRBD2,TGTGCCAGCAGCTTGGGCGGGGGGACTTCCTACAATGAGCAGTTCTTC,CASSLGGGTSYNEQFF
TRBJ1-4,TRBV5-6,.,14,TRBD1,TGTGCCAGCAGTTTACAGGGGGCCGAAGAAAAACTGTTTTTT,CASSLQGAEEKLFF
TRBJ2-4,TRBV19,.,21,TRBD2,TGTGCCAGTACCAGTTGGAGCGGGACTAGCGACGAGGGCCCAGCCAAAAACATTCAGTACTTC,CASTSWSGTSDEGPAKNIQYF
TRBJ1-2,TRBV13,.,14,.,TGTGCCAGCAGTAGAAATGGGGACGCCTATGGCTACACCTTC,CASSRNGDAYGYTF
TRBJ1-1,TRBV19,.,15,TRBD1,TGTGCCAGTAGTGTAGGGACAGCCGGGGACACTGAAGCTTTCTTT,CASSVGTAGDTEAFF
TRBJ2-5,TRBV9,.,14,.,TGTGCCAGCAGCGTTTTGGGGGGTCAAGAGACCCAGTACTTC,CASSVLGGQETQYF
TRBJ2-2,TRBV9,.,16,TRBD2,TGTGCCAGCAGCAACGGACTAGCGGGGTTCACCGGGGAGCTGTTTTTT,CASSNGLAGFTGELFF
TRBJ1-2,TRBV20-1,.,13,.,TGCAGTGCTAGTAACGGACCTAACTATGGCTACACCTTC,CSASNGPNYGYTF
TRBJ2-7,TRBV12-3/TRBV12-4,.,12,.,TGTGCCAGCAGCCCTCATGCGTACGAGCAGTACTTC,CASSPHAYEQYF
TRBJ2-2,TRBV9,.,15,.,TGTGCCAGCAGCGTAGGACAGGCGAACACCGGGGAGCTGTTTTTT,CASSVGQANTGELFF
TRBJ2-3,TRBV4-2,.,16,TRBD2,TGTGCCAGCAGCCAAGTGGTGGGGGGGAGCACAGATACGCAGTATTTT,CASSQVVGGSTDTQYF
TRBJ1-2,TRBV2,.,11,.,TGTGCCACCTCGGCGGGATATGGCTACACCTTC,CATSAGYGYTF
TRBJ2-7,TRBV4-2,.,16,TRBD2,TGTGCCAGCAGCCAAGAACTAGCGGGAGTCACTCGCGAGCAGTACTTC,CASSQELAGVTREQYF
TRBJ2-2,TRBV2,.,14,.,TGTGCCAGCAGTCTTGGACTCGACACCGGGGAGCTGTTTTTT,CASSLGLDTGELFF
TRBJ2-7,TRBV6-5,.,14,.,TGTGCCAGCAGGGGGGAATGGCGGACCTACGAGCAGTACTTC,CASRGEWRTYEQYF